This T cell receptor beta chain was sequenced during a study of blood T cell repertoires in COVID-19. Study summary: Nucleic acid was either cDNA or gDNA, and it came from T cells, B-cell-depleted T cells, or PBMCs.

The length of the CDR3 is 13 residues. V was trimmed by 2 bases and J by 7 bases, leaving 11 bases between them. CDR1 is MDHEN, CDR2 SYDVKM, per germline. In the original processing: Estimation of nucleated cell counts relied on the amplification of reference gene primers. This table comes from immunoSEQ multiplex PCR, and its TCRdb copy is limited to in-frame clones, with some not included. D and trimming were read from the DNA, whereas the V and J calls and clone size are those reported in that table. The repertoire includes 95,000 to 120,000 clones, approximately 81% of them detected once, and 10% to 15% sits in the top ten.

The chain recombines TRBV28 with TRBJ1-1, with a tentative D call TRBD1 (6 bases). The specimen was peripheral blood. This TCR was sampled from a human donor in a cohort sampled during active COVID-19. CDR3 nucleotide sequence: TGTGCCAGCAGTTTAACAGGGCCAGGTGAAGCTTTCTTT. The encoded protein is CASSLTGPGEAFF.